Listed below are T cell receptor beta chains from one sample, sequenced in a study of regulatory T cells in long-lasting Graves disease. TCRdb re-analysed the multiplex PCR reads in MiXCR, keeping a single row per CDR3 protein. The sample shows some 420,000 distinct CDR3 sequences, approximately 23% of them seen only once. The sequencing used peripheral blood mononuclear cells (PBMCs), collected when the disease was refractory, from a patient treated with antithyroid drugs. These TCRs come from a female donor with Graves disease. Each CDR3 is given with its conserved first and last residue. D genes are given only for firm matches. Clone size is stated in some rows and not others, as once, few, many or a class when expanded.

v_call	j_call	clone_size	d_call	cdr3_aa	cdr3_nt
TRBV28	TRBJ1-2	many	TRBD1	CASSSVDRGLGYTF	TGTGCCAGCAGTTCCGTAGACAGGGGGCTCGGCTACACCTTC
TRBV7-6	TRBJ1-2	few	TRBD1	CASSQGDFYGYTF	TGTGCCAGCAGTCAGGGGGATTTCTATGGCTACACCTTC
TRBV30	TRBJ1-2	-	-	CAWSKGTFGYTF	TGTGCCTGGAGTAAGGGGACATTCGGCTACACCTTC
TRBV19	TRBJ2-7	many	-	CASSIQGRTNEQYF	TGTGCCAGTAGTATTCAGGGACGAACAAACGAGCAGTACTTC
TRBV11-1	TRBJ2-7	-	TRBD1	CASSQPRLGQVTYEQYF	TGTGCCAGCAGCCAACCCCGGTTGGGACAGGTTACCTACGAGCAGTACTTC
TRBV11-2	TRBJ1-3	few	-	CASSFWGGTGSGNTIYF	TGTGCCAGCAGCTTTTGGGGAGGAACAGGCAGCGGAAACACCATATATTTT
TRBV14	TRBJ1-5	few	-	CASSQSPGQPQHF	TGTGCCAGCAGCCAATCCCCAGGCCAGCCCCAGCATTTT
TRBV29-1	TRBJ1-2	-	-	CGVDLKTLHGYTF	TGCGGCGTGGACCTGAAGACCCTTCATGGCTACACCTTC
TRBV5-1	TRBJ2-7	-	-	CASPRDRSYEQYF	TGCGCCAGCCCTCGTGACCGGTCCTACGAGCAGTACTTC
TRBV6-2/TRBV6-3	TRBJ2-3	few	-	CASSYSITGAGRTQYF	TGTGCCAGCAGTTACTCGATCACTGGGGCGGGGAGAACGCAGTATTTT
TRBV4-1	TRBJ1-4	-	-	CASSQGGGIGQIEKLFF	TGCGCCAGCAGCCAAGGAGGAGGGATCGGGCAGATTGAAAAACTGTTTTTT
TRBV20-1	TRBJ2-2	-	-	CSARLRTAGELFF	TGCAGTGCTAGGCTCCGGACGGCCGGGGAGCTGTTTTTT
TRBV6-5	TRBJ1-3	-	TRBD1	CASSYSWDRGFSGNTIYF	TGTGCCAGCAGTTACTCGTGGGACAGGGGGTTCTCCGGAAACACCATATATTTT
TRBV28	TRBJ2-5	many	TRBD2	CASTPPGGSYQETQYF	TGTGCCAGCACCCCTCCCGGGGGGAGTTACCAAGAGACCCAGTACTTC
TRBV10-3	TRBJ1-5	many	-	CAISEEGFQPQHF	TGTGCCATCAGTGAGGAAGGGTTTCAGCCCCAGCATTTT
TRBV7-3	TRBJ2-7	-	TRBD1	CASSSGHGTGGYEQYF	TGTGCCAGCAGCTCGGGGCACGGGACAGGGGGCTACGAGCAGTACTTC
TRBV29-1	TRBJ1-2	many	-	CSVGGNSGYTF	TGCAGCGTTGGAGGGAACTCTGGCTACACCTTC
TRBV28	TRBJ2-7	many	TRBD2	CASSPQRGYEQYF	TGTGCCAGCAGTCCCCAGCGGGGGTACGAGCAGTACTTC